Listed below are T cell receptor beta chains from one sample, sequenced in a study of naive and memory T cell subsets. Each CDR3 protein is one row after TCRdb ran MiXCR on the UMI-ligation and nested PCR reads. The sample lists approximately 89,000 distinct CDR3 sequences, around 7% occurring once. The specimen sequenced was central memory CD4+ T cells from blood. The receptors were gathered from a human donor in good health. The CDR3 runs from the conserved cysteine through the conserved F or W. A D gene is named only where the DNA matches it firmly. A clone size is listed for some rows: how often the clone was seen (once, few, many), or a class if it is expanded.

TRBJ1-2	many	TRBV20-1	.	CSALGAGGYTF	TGCAGTGCCTTGGGGGCCGGTGGCTACACCTTC
TRBJ1-5	few	TRBV12-3/TRBV12-4	.	CASSLAGVNQPQHF	TGTGCCAGCAGTTTAGCAGGGGTTAATCAGCCCCAGCATTTT
TRBJ2-4	many	TRBV20-1	.	CSASYREANIQYF	TGCAGTGCTAGTTACAGGGAGGCGAACATTCAGTACTTC
TRBJ1-4	many	TRBV4-2	TRBD1	CASSSGQVGEKLFF	TGTGCCAGCAGCTCTGGACAGGTCGGGGAAAAACTGTTTTTT
TRBJ2-5	.	TRBV7-2	TRBD2	CASSKNGRASETQYF	TGTGCCAGCAGTAAAAACGGGAGGGCCTCCGAGACCCAGTACTTC
TRBJ2-3	.	TRBV6-1	TRBD2	CASSFGAGVLDTQYF	TGTGCCAGCAGCTTCGGCGCGGGAGTGTTGGATACGCAGTATTTT
TRBJ2-7	many	TRBV7-2	.	CASSLADVSSYEQYF	TGTGCCAGCAGCTTAGCAGATGTCTCCTCCTACGAGCAGTACTTC
TRBJ2-1	medium-sized	TRBV20-1	.	CSAKPNYNEQFF	TGCAGTGCTAAACCCAACTACAATGAGCAGTTCTTC
TRBJ1-6	many	TRBV7-9	TRBD1	CASSLGQGFSNSPLHF	TGTGCCAGCAGCCTGGGACAGGGATTTAGCAATTCACCCCTCCACTTT
TRBJ1-6	many	TRBV28	TRBD1	CASSPGMGNRDSQTRDSPLHF	TGTGCCAGCAGTCCTGGGATGGGGAACCGGGACAGCCAAACCCGCGATTCACCCCTCCACTTT
TRBJ2-2	.	TRBV28	.	CASLLWGGEESGELFF	TGTGCCAGCCTGCTGTGGGGGGGCGAGGAATCTGGGGAGCTGTTTTTT
TRBJ1-5	many	TRBV7-9	.	CASSALGQTSNQPQHF	TGTGCCAGCAGCGCGCTCGGACAGACAAGCAATCAGCCCCAGCATTTT
TRBJ2-3	.	TRBV7-2	.	CASSRFTVSTDTQYF	TGTGCCAGCAGCCGATTTACGGTTAGCACAGATACGCAGTATTTT
TRBJ2-1	few	TRBV18	TRBD2	CASSFSGGAEEQFF	TGTGCCAGCTCATTCAGCGGGGGGGCGGAGGAGCAGTTCTTC
TRBJ2-1	many	TRBV7-2	.	CASSLANSVRFF	TGTGCCAGCAGCTTAGCGAATTCCGTCCGGTTCTTC
TRBJ2-7	few	TRBV6-6	.	CASTTSGTPYF	TGTGCCAGCACTACATCCGGGACGCCTTACTTC
TRBJ2-7	many	TRBV19	.	CASSIPPGRFYEQYF	TGTGCCAGTAGTATTCCCCCCGGGCGGTTCTACGAGCAGTACTTC